This entry lists 6 T cell receptor beta chains sequenced from one sample in a study of blood T cell repertoires in COVID-19. Sequencing used immunoSEQ multiplex PCR; TCRdb keeps in-frame clones, though not all of them. The table lists about 20,000 clones, about 90% of them singletons. Sample: peripheral blood. The source of these receptors is a man aged 65 to 85 with acute or convalescent COVID-19.

This chain connects TRBV14 to TRBJ2-3; D is undetermined. Deletions cut 1 base from V and 6 bases from J, with 5 bases between. The CDR3 totals 12 residues. CDR1 and CDR2 (germline): SGHDN, FVKESK. CDR3 sequence reads: CASSQVLDTQYF. The CDR3 DNA is TGTGCCAGCAGCCAAGTTCTGGATACGCAGTATTTT. Full variable domain (remainder filled in from reference TRBV14 and TRBJ2-3): EAGVTQFPSHSVIEKGQTVTLRCDPISGHDNLYWYRRVMGKEIKFLLHFVKESKQDESGMPNNRFLAERTGGTYSTLKVQPAELEDSGVYFCASSQVLDTQYFGPGTRLTVL.

This sequence joins TRBV5-5 and TRBJ2-7; 9 positions match TRBD2. The germline V gene encodes CDR1 SGHKS and CDR2 YYEKEE (reference sequence). The ends lost 2 bases at V and 3 bases at J; junction bases unmatched: 3. The CDR3 extends over 14 amino acids. The CDR3 reads CASSFGTSNYEQYF. The CDR3 DNA reads as TGTGCCAGCAGCTTTGGGACTAGCAACTACGAGCAGTACTTC.

This clone came up a few times. The CDR3 is CASSRGTGNPYEQYF. The CDR3, as DNA: TGTGCCAGCAGCCGCGGGACAGGAAACCCCTACGAGCAGTACTTC. The V and J genes are TRBV5-4 and TRBJ2-7; TRBD1 agrees at 8 bases. The V segment lost 4 bases and the J segment 2 bases; nucleotides outside the gene matches: 8. This CDR3 is 15 amino acids long. The germline V gene has CDR1 SGHNT and CDR2 YYREEE (reference sequence).

The chain employs TRBV2 and TRBJ2-2; 8 positions agree with TRBD2. CDR3 size: 16 residues. Germline values: CDR1 SNHLY, CDR2 FYNNEI. V lost 6 bases, J lost 0 bases, and 6 bases stayed unmatched. CDR3 DNA sequence: TGTGCCAGCAGCTCACTAGCGGAGGCGAACACCGGGGAGCTGTTTTTT. Protein: CASSSLAEANTGELFF.

The rearrangement joins TRBV18 to TRBJ1-3; no reliable D call. This CDR3 is built from 16 residues. Germline CDR1 and CDR2: KGHSH and LQKENI. The ends were cut back, 2 bases at V and 0 bases at J, with 11 bases in the middle. The CDR3 DNA follows: TGTGCCAGCTCACCAAACCCAGGCCTCTCTGGAAACACCATATATTTT. Its protein is CASSPNPGLSGNTIYF.

The rearrangement uses TRBV12-3 or TRBV12-4 and TRBJ1-2; TRBD1 matches at 10 bases. The length of the CDR3 is 13 residues. V trimming: 6 bases; J trimming: 4 bases; junction bases outside the gene matches: 2. The CDR3 spells CASRRTGGYGYTF. CDR3 in DNA: TGTGCCAGCAGGAGGACAGGGGGCTATGGCTACACCTTC.